This T cell receptor (beta chain) emerged from a study of blood T cell repertoires in COVID-19. V was pared by 5 bases and J by 6 bases, with 3 bases of the junction left unmatched. Germline V lookup: CDR1 SGHAT, CDR2 FQNNGV. The CDR3 totals 12 residues. This clone has just one count. The method was immunoSEQ multiplex PCR; TCRdb's version includes in-frame clones alone and lacks a portion of them. The data show roughly 280,000 clones, 89% seen once. This receptor was taken from a man aged 45-65 years with acute or convalescent COVID-19. The chain has TRBV11-2 and TRBJ1-2; 7 bases match TRBD1. Sequencing was done on a sample of peripheral blood. Written as DNA, the CDR3 is TGTGCCAGCAGCGCGACAGGGAATGGCTACACCTTC. Its protein is CASSATGNGYTF.